Below, 11 T cell receptor beta chains from the same sample are listed, as sequenced in a study of T cell responses to AZD1222 COVID-19 vaccine. The assay was immunoSEQ multiplex PCR, and TCRdb's table has in-frame clones only and misses some. The sample contains some 130,000 clones, approximately 94% of which appear only once. Sequencing used peripheral blood, obtained on day 0 of AZD1222 vaccination. The source is an adult in good health.

This chain uses TRBV7-2 with TRBJ1-2; 9 bases line up with TRBD1. Trimming cost V 4 bases and J 2 bases; bases outside gene matches: 2. The CDR3 has 14 residues. Germline assignment: CDR1 SGHTA and CDR2 FQGNSA. This chain's CDR3 is CASSWTGENYGYTF. CDR3 in DNA: TGTGCCAGCAGCTGGACAGGGGAGAACTATGGCTACACCTTC.

This clone has more than one count but fewer than ten. The chain uses TRBV7-9 and TRBJ2-1; D is undetermined. Germline V lookup: CDR1 SEHNR, CDR2 FQNEAQ (reference sequence). The CDR3 has 13 amino acids. V was trimmed by 1 base and J by 7 bases, leaving 8 bases between them. The CDR3 reads CASSLGPWNEQFF. CDR3 nucleotides: TGTGCCAGCAGCTTAGGTCCTTGGAATGAGCAGTTCTTC.

Only a few counts were recorded for this clone. CDR3 sequence reads: CASARGFTEAFF. CDR3 bases: TGTGCCAGCGCGCGGGGTTTCACTGAAGCTTTCTTT. This sequence joins TRBV5-6 and TRBJ1-1; no firm D call. CDR1 and CDR2 from the germline V gene are SGHDT and YYEEEE. V lost 7 bases, J lost 4 bases, and 11 bases lay in between. The CDR3 is 12 amino acids.

On this clone itself: Within the sample, other DNA sequences also encode this same CDR3. The gene calls are TRBV7-3 and TRBJ2-3; possibly TRBD2 for D (7 bases). The CDR3 covers 17 residues. V gave up 2 bases and J gave up 0 bases, with 15 bases separating them. Germline V gene data show CDR1 as SGHTA and CDR2 as FQGTGA. CDR3 bases: TGTGCCAGCAGCTTAGGGGGGCGGGGGACTAGCACAGATACGCAGTATTTT. This gives the protein CASSLGGRGTSTDTQYF.

This clone was counted a few times. The V and J genes are TRBV9 and TRBJ2-3, with 11 bases aligning to TRBD2. Germline trimming cut 2 bases from V and 6 bases from J; bases unmatched to any gene: 11. The CDR3 totals 17 residues. Germline-derived CDR1 and CDR2 are SGDLS and YYNGEE. The CDR3 DNA is TGTGCCAGCAGCGTTGAGCTAACTAGCGGGGGAAGGGATACGCAGTATTTT. It yields the protein CASSVELTSGGRDTQYF.

This chain uses TRBV6-2 or TRBV6-3 with TRBJ1-2; 9 bases line up with TRBD1. The CDR3 consists of 17 residues. The V gene end was trimmed by 0 bases and the J gene end by 4 bases; junction bases not matched to a gene: 9. Germline-derived CDR1 and CDR2 are MNHEY and SVGEGT. The CDR3 sequence: CASSYSRRTGESYGYTF. The CDR3 DNA reads as TGTGCCAGCAGTTACTCTCGGCGGACAGGGGAGTCCTATGGCTACACCTTC.

J is TRBJ2-7 and V is TRBV7-2; TRBD1 aligns across 7 bases. The V and J ends lost 5 bases and 2 bases, in that order; junction bases with no gene match: 6. The CDR3 length is 14 residues. Germline lookup yields CDR1 SGHTA and CDR2 FQGNSA. CDR3 region: CASSLRDSAYEQYF. The DNA of the CDR3 is TGTGCCAGCAGCCTCCGGGACAGTGCCTACGAGCAGTACTTC.

The chain employs TRBV3-1 (or the pseudogene TRBV3-2) and TRBJ2-7, with 14 positions matching TRBD2. V lost 0 bases and J lost 1; bases outside the gene matches: 11. CDR3 length: 20 amino acids. Germline loops: CDR1 LGHDT, CDR2 YNNKEL (reference sequence). The CDR3 is CASSQDLATSGGARSYEQYF. CDR3 coding DNA: TGTGCCAGCAGCCAAGATCTCGCGACTAGCGGGGGGGCCCGGTCCTACGAGCAGTACTTC.

This chain connects TRBV7-9 to TRBJ2-6; D is undetermined. With 11 bases removed from V and 4 bases from J, the gap between germline ends came to 12 bases. Germline CDR1 and CDR2: SEHNR and FQNEAQ (reference sequence). This CDR3 has 13 amino acids. CDR3 coding DNA: TGTGCCGCTAGGTTGTCCGGGGCCAACGTCCTGACTTTC. It encodes CAARLSGANVLTF.

The V and J genes are TRBV19 and TRBJ1-1; no clear D. V was clipped by 6 bases and J by 11 bases, with 13 bases between them. CDR1 LNHDA and CDR2 SQIVND come from the germline V gene (reference sequence). The CDR3 consists of 11 residues. The CDR3 coding sequence is TGTGCCAGTAGGATCGCAGGCACCGCTTTCTTT. It codes for CASRIAGTAFF. The full variable domain, rest sourced from reference TRBV19 and TRBJ1-1, is DGGITQSPKYLFRKEGQNVTLSCEQNLNHDAMYWYRQDPGQGLRLIYYSQIVNDFQKGDIAEGYSVSREKKESFPLTVTSAQKNPTAFYLCASRIAGTAFFGQGTRLTVV.

The genes are TRBV11-3 and TRBJ2-1; TRBD1 matches 11 bases. The CDR3 consists of 15 residues. J gave up 5 bases and V 5 bases, and 5 bases lay outside the gene matches. Per germline, CDR1 SGHNT and CDR2 YENEEA. CDR3 loop: CASSLGQGANNEQFF. Here the CDR3 DNA reads TGTGCCAGCAGCCTCGGACAGGGGGCGAACAATGAGCAGTTCTTC. The full variable domain, completed using reference TRBV11-3 and TRBJ2-1, is EAGVVQSPRYKIIEKKQPVAFWCNPISGHNTLYWYLQNLGQGPELLIRYENEEAVDDSQLPKDRFSAERLKGVDSTLKIQPAELGDSAVYLCASSLGQGANNEQFFGPGTRLTVL.